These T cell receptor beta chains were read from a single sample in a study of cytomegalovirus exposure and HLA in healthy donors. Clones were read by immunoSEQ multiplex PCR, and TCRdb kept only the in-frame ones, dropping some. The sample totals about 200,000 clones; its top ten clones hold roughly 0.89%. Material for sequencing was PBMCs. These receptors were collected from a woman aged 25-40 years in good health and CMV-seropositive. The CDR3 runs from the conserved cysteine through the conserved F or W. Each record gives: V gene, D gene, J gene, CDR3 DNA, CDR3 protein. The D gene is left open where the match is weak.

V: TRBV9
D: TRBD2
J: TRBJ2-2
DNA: TGTGCCAGCAGCGTAGTTGGTAGCGGGACCGCCGGGGAGCTGTTTTTT
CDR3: CASSVVGSGTAGELFF

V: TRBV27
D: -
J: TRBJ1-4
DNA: TGTGCCAGCAGTTTCTTGACCCGGGAACCAGGTGAAAAACTGTTTTTT
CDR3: CASSFLTREPGEKLFF

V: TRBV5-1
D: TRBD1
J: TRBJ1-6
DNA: TGCGCCAGCAGCTTGGGGTGGACAGGGAAGATTGATTCACCCCTCCACTTT
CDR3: CASSLGWTGKIDSPLHF

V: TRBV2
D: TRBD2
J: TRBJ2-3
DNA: TGTGCCAGCATTAGACTCGGCGGGAGGGCCACAGATACGCAGTATTTT
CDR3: CASIRLGGRATDTQYF

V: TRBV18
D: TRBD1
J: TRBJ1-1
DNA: TGTGCCAGCTCACCACGTCAAAACAGGGGAAACACTGAAGCTTTCTTT
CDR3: CASSPRQNRGNTEAFF

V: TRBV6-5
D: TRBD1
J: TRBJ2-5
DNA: TGTGCCAGCACGACCTCCTCAGGGGGAGCGGTCACCCAGTACTTC
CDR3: CASTTSSGGAVTQYF

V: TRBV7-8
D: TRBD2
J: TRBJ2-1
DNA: TGTGCCAGCAGCTTAGGAACTAGCGGGGTCAATGAGCAGTTCTTC
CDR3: CASSLGTSGVNEQFF

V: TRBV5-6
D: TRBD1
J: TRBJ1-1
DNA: TGTGCCAGCAGGATACAGGGGGGGCTGGCTGAAGCTTTCTTT
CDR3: CASRIQGGLAEAFF

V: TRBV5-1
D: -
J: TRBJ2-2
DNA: TGCGCCAGCAGCTTGAACGGGCAGGGTATCGGGGAGCTGTTTTTT
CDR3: CASSLNGQGIGELFF

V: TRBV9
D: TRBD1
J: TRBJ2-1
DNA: TGTGCCAGCAGCGTAGGGTTGGGGCCCGGGGGGACAGGGGGTTACAATGAGCAGTTCTTC
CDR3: CASSVGLGPGGTGGYNEQFF

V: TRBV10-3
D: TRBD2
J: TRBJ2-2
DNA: TGTGCCATCACTGGGACTAGCGGGGGGAACACCGGGGAGCTGTTTTTT
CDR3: CAITGTSGGNTGELFF

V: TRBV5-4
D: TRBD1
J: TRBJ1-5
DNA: TGTGCCAGCAGCCTAGAGGGGGCGAATCAGCCCCAGCATTTT
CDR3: CASSLEGANQPQHF

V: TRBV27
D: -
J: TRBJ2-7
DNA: TGTGCCAGCAGTCCCGGGACTCCGAACTCCTACGAGCAGTACTTC
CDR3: CASSPGTPNSYEQYF

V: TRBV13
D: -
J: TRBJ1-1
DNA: TGTGCCAGCACCCCAGTTCGGGGGTGGGAAGCTTTCTTT
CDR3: CASTPVRGWEAFF

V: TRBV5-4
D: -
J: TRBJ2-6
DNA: TGTGCCAGCAGCTTGTATTTGTCTTCTGGGGCCAACGTCCTGACTTTC
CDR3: CASSLYLSSGANVLTF

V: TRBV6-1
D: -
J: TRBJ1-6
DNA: TGTGCCATCCCCCGACTCGAATCACCCCTCCACTTT
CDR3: CAIPRLESPLHF

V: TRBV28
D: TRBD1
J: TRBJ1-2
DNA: TGTGCCAGCAGTCCCCGATCGACAGGGGAATATGGCTACACCTTC
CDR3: CASSPRSTGEYGYTF

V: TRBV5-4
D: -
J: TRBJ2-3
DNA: TGTGCCAGCAGCTTAACATCTAGCACAGATACGCAGTATTTT
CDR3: CASSLTSSTDTQYF

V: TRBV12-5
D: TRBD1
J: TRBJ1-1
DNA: TGTGCTAGTGGTTGGGACAGGGCCACTGAAGCTTTCTTT
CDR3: CASGWDRATEAFF

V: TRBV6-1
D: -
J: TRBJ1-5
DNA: TGTGCCAGCAGTGAAACCACAGGCAATCAGCCCCAGCATTTT
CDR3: CASSETTGNQPQHF

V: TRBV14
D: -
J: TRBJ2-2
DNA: TGTGCCAGCAGCCTCCTAGGCTTTACCGGGGAGCTGTTTTTT
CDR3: CASSLLGFTGELFF

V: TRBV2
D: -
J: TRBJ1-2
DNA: TGTGCCAGCAGTGAGATTCGGGGTAGGGATGGCTACACCTTC
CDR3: CASSEIRGRDGYTF